This paragraph reports one TCR beta chain. Its cognate antigen is unknown. The data were obtained in a study of CXCR3-negative and CXCR3-positive naive CD8 T cells. The CDR3 loop spans 15 amino acids. Whole-study findings and limits: CXCR3-negative and CXCR3-positive naive cells shared comparable TRBV-TRBJ usage, but memory cells did not.

Through 5' RACE with UMI labels, the TRB cDNA libraries were prepared. TCRdb reprocessed the 5' RACE reads, keeping one entry per CDR3 protein, no DNA. The sample table sets out roughly 70,000 distinct CDR3 sequences. Sequences were obtained from naive CXCR3- CD8+ T cells from blood. Subset noted: CD45RO-CCR7+CD27+CD95- naive CD8+ T cells lacking CXCR3 (TNR3-). The TCR comes from a human donor in good health. Some clones in this sample may be carry-over from other donors' samples. The chain has TRBV23-1 and TRBJ1-4; TCRdb reports TRBD1, a call that lacks DNA to check it against. TRBV23-1 is marked as an open reading frame, function uncertain. The CDR3 protein is CASSLPGQAGGKLFF.